A selection of T cell receptor beta chains follows, all from one sample in a study of cytomegalovirus exposure and HLA in healthy donors. The method was immunoSEQ multiplex PCR; TCRdb's version includes in-frame clones alone and lacks a portion of them. The data show 140,000 to 150,000 clones, with around 82% seen just once and 2% to 2.5% held by the top ten. Input material: PBMCs. The receptors stem from a woman aged 18-29 years in good health and CMV-seropositive. Both conserved end residues are trimmed from each CDR3. Each record gives: V gene, J gene, CDR3 protein.

v_gene: TRBV7-8
j_gene: TRBJ2-1
CDR3aa: ASSWVRSAGAYNEQF

v_gene: TRBV11-2
j_gene: TRBJ2-7
CDR3aa: ASSLVSGGAEEQY

v_gene: TRBV5-6
j_gene: TRBJ2-1
CDR3aa: ASSLVGYRASYNEQF

v_gene: TRBV5-8
j_gene: TRBJ1-1
CDR3aa: ASSLGTEAF

v_gene: TRBV7-6
j_gene: TRBJ1-4
CDR3aa: ASSLGRPLAGEKLF

v_gene: TRBV6-1
j_gene: TRBJ2-3
CDR3aa: ASGREGGAADTQY

v_gene: TRBV25-1
j_gene: TRBJ2-7
CDR3aa: ASSEAGTGVYEQY

v_gene: TRBV6-5
j_gene: TRBJ2-7
CDR3aa: ASSTTGGTTYEQY

v_gene: TRBV9
j_gene: TRBJ1-2
CDR3aa: ASSPRRDSKGYT

v_gene: TRBV15
j_gene: TRBJ1-6
CDR3aa: ATSRATGTYNSPLH

v_gene: TRBV5-4
j_gene: TRBJ2-5
CDR3aa: ASSLGVSGGEETQY

v_gene: TRBV11-2
j_gene: TRBJ2-5
CDR3aa: ASSLVGGLAGTQY

v_gene: TRBV6-4
j_gene: TRBJ1-5
CDR3aa: ASSLNRDQPQH

v_gene: TRBV6-6
j_gene: TRBJ2-1
CDR3aa: ASSDRAAYNEQF

v_gene: TRBV7-2
j_gene: TRBJ2-5
CDR3aa: ASSYNAGQETQY

v_gene: TRBV6-1
j_gene: -
CDR3aa: ASSAGTQSSYEQY

v_gene: TRBV6-1
j_gene: TRBJ1-6
CDR3aa: ASSEAVQGAGALH

v_gene: TRBV19
j_gene: TRBJ2-2
CDR3aa: ASRRTGASVGNTGELF

v_gene: TRBV10-3
j_gene: TRBJ1-2
CDR3aa: AISENGGSGGYT

v_gene: TRBV4-3
j_gene: TRBJ2-1
CDR3aa: ASSRAGSGGREQF

v_gene: TRBV5-1
j_gene: TRBJ2-1
CDR3aa: ASSLERTSGGSSIYNEQF

v_gene: TRBV19
j_gene: TRBJ2-7
CDR3aa: ASSQPGQSSYEQY

v_gene: TRBV6-1
j_gene: TRBJ2-7
CDR3aa: ASTSLGQAGQY